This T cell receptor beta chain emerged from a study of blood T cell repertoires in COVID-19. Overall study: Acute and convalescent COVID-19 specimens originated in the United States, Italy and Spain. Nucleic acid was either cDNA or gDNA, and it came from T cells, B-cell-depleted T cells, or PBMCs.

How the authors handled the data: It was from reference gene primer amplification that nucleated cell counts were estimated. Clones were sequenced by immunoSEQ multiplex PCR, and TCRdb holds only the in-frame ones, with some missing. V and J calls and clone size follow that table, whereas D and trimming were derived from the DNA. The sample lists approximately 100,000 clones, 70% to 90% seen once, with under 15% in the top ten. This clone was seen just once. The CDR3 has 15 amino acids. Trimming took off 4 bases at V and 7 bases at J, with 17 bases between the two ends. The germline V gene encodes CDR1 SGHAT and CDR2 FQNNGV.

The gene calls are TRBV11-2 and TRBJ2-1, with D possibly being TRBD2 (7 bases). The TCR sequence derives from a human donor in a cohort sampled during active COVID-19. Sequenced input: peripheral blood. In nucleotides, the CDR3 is TGTGCCAGCAGCTCCACCGGACTAGGGGGGAATGAGCAGTTCTTC. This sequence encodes CASSSTGLGGNEQFF. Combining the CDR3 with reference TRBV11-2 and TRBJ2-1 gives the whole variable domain EAGVAQSPRYKIIEKRQSVAFWCNPISGHATLYWYQQILGQGPKLLIQFQNNGVVDDSQLPKDRFSAERLKGVDSTLKIQPAKLEDSAVYLCASSSTGLGGNEQFFGPGTRLTVL.